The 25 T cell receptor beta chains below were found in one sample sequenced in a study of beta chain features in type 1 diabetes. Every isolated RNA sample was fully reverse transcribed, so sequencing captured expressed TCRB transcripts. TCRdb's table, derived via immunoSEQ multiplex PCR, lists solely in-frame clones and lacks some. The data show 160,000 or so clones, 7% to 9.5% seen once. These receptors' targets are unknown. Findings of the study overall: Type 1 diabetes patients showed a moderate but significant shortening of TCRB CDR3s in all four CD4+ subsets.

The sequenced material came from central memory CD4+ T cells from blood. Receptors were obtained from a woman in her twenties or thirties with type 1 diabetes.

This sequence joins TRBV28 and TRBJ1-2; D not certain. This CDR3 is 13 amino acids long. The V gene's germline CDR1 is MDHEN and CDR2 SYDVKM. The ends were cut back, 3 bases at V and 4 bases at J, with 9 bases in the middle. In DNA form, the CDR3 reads TGTGCCAGCAGTTTGTTCGGAGTCTATGGCTACACCTTC. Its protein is CASSLFGVYGYTF.

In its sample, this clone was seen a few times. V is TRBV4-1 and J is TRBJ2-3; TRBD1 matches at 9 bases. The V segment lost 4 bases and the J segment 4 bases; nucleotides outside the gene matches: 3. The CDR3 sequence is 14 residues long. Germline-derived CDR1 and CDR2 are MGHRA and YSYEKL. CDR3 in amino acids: CASSLRDRADTQYF. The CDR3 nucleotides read TGCGCCAGCAGCCTCCGGGACAGGGCAGATACGCAGTATTTT.

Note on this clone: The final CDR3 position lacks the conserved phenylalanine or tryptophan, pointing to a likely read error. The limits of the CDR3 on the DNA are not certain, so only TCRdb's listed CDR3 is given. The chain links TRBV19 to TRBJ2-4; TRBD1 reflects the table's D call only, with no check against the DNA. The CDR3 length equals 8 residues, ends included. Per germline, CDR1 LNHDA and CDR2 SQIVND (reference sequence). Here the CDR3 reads CASSISQY.

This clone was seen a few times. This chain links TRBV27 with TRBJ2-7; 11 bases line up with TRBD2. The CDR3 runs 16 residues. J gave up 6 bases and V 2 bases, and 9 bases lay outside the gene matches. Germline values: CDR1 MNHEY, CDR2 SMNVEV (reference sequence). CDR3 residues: CASSLERGTSGGEQYF. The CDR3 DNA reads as TGTGCCAGCAGTTTAGAGCGGGGGACTAGCGGAGGCGAGCAGTACTTC.

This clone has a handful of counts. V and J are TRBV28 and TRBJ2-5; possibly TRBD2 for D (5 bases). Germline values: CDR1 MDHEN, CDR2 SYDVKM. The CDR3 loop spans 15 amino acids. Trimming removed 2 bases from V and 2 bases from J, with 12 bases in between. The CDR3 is CASSLGGRRQETQYF. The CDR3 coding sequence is TGTGCCAGCAGTTTAGGAGGACGGAGACAAGAGACCCAGTACTTC.

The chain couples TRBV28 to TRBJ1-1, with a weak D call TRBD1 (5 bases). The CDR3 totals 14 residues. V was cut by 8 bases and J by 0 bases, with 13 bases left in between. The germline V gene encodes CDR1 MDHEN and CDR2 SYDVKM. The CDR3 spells CASGPGGLNTEAFF. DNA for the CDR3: TGTGCCAGCGGCCCGGGGGGTTTGAACACTGAAGCTTTCTTT.

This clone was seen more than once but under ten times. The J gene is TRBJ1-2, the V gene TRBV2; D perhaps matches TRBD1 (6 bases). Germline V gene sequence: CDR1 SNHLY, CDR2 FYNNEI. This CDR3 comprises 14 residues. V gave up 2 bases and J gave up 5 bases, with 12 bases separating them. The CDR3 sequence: CASSESLQGYGYTF. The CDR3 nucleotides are TGTGCCAGCAGTGAATCACTACAGGGTTATGGCTACACCTTC.

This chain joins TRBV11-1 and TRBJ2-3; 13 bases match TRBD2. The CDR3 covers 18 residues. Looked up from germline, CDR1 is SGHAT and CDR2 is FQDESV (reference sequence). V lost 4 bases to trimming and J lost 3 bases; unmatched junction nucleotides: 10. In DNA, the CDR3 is TGTGCCAGCAGCTCGACACTAGCGGGAGGGAAGGGAACAGATACGCAGTATTTT. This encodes CASSSTLAGGKGTDTQYF. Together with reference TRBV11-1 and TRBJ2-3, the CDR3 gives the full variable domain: EAEVAQSPRYKITEKSQAVAFWCDPISGHATLYWYRQILGQGPELLVQFQDESVVDDSQLPKDRFSAERLKGVDSTLKIQPAELGDSAMYLCASSSTLAGGKGTDTQYFGPGTRLTVL.

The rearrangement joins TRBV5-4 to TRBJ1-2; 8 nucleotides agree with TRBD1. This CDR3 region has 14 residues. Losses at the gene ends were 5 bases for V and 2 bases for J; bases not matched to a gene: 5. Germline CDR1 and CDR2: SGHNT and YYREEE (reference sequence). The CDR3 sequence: CASRAGQANYGYTF. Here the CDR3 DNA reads TGTGCCAGCAGGGCGGGACAGGCGAACTATGGCTACACCTTC. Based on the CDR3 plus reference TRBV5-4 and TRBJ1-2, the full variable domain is ETGVTQSPTHLIKTRGQQVTLRCSSQSGHNTVSWYQQALGQGPQFIFQYYREEENGRGNFPPRFSGLQFPNYSSELNVNALELDDSALYLCASRAGQANYGYTFGSGTRLTVV.

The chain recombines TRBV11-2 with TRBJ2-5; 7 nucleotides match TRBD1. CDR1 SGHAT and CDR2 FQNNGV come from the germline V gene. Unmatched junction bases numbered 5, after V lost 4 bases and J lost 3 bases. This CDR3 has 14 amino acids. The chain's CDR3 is CASSYQTGEETQYF. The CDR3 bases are TGTGCCAGCAGCTATCAAACAGGGGAAGAGACCCAGTACTTC.

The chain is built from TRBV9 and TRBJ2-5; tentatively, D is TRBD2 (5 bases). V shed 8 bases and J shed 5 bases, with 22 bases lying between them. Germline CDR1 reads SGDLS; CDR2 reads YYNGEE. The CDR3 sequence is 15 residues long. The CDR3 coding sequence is TGTGCCAGTAGTACCGGGGATGGAGGTCACGAGACCCAGTACTTC. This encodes CASSTGDGGHETQYF.

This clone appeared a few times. CDR3 sequence (DNA): TGTGCCAGCAGTGCCAAGGTTAGCGGGGTCCACAATGAGCAGTTCTTC. It encodes CASSAKVSGVHNEQFF. V is TRBV6-1 and J is TRBJ2-1, with 8 positions matching TRBD2. With 4 bases clipped from V and 5 bases from J, the junction kept 10 bases outside the gene matches. The CDR3 consists of 16 residues. CDR1 MNHNS and CDR2 SASEGT come from the germline V gene.

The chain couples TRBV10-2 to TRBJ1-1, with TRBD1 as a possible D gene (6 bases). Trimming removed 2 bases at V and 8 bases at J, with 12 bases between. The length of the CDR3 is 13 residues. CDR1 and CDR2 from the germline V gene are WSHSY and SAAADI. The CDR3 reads CASSEQRGAEAFF. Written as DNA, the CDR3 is TGCGCCAGCAGTGAGCAACGGGGGGCCGAAGCTTTCTTT.

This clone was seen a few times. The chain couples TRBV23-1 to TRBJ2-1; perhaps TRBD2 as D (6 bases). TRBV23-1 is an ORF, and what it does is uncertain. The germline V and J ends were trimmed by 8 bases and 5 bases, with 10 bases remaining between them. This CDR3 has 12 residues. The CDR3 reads CASGPGDNEQFF. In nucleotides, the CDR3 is TGCGCCAGCGGCCCGGGGGACAATGAGCAGTTCTTC.

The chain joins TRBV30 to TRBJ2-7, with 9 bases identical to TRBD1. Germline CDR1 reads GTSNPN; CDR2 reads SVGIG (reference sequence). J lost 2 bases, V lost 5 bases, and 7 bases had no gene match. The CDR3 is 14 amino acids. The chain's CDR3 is CAWETGQGTYEQYF. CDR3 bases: TGTGCCTGGGAAACGGGACAGGGAACCTACGAGCAGTACTTC.

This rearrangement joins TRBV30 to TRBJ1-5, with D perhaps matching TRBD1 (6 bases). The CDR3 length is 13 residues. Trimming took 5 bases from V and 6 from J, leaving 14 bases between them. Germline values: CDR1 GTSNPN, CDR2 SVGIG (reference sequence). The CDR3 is CAWAHRDGQPQHF. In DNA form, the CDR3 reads TGTGCCTGGGCCCACAGGGACGGTCAGCCCCAGCATTTT. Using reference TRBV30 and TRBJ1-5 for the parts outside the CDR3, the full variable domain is SQTIHQWPATLVQPVGSPLSLECTVEGTSNPNLYWYRQAAGRGLQLLFYSVGIGQISSEVPQNLSASRPQDRQFILSSKKLLLSDSGFYLCAWAHRDGQPQHFGDGTRLSIL.

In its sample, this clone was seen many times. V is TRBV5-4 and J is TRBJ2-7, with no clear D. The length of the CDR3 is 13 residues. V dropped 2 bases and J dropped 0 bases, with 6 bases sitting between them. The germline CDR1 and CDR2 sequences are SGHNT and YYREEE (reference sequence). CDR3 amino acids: CASSFSRSYEQYF. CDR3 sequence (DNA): TGTGCCAGCAGCTTCTCTCGCTCCTACGAGCAGTACTTC.

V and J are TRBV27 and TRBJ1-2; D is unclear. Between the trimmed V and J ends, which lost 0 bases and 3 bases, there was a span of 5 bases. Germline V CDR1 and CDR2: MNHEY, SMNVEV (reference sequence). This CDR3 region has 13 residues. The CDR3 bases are TGTGCCAGCAGTTTATCAGCCTACTATGGCTACACCTTC. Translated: CASSLSAYYGYTF.

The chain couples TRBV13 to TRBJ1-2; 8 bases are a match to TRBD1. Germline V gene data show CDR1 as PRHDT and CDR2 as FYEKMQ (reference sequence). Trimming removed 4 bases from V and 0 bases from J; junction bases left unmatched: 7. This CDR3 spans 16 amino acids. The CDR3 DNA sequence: TGTGCCAGCAGCTCCCGGACAGGGAGAGCTAACTATGGCTACACCTTC. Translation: CASSSRTGRANYGYTF.

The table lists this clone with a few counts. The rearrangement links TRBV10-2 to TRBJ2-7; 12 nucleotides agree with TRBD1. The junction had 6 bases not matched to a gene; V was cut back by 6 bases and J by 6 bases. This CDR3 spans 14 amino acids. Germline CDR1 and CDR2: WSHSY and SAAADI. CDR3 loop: CASRRGTGGGEQYF. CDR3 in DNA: TGCGCCAGCAGACGTGGGACAGGGGGCGGCGAGCAGTACTTC.

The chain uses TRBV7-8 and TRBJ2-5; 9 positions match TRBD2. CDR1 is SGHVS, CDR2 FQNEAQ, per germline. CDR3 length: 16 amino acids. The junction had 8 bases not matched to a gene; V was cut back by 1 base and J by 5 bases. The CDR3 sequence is CASSLVGGSGSETQYF. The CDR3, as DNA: TGTGCCAGCAGCTTAGTCGGGGGTAGCGGGAGTGAGACCCAGTACTTC.

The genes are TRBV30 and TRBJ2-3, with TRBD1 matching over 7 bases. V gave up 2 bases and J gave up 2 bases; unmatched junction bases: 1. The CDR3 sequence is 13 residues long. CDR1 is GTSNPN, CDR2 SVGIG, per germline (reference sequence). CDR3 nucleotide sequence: TGTGCCTGGAGTAGGGGGCCCACAGATACGCAGTATTTT. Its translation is CAWSRGPTDTQYF.

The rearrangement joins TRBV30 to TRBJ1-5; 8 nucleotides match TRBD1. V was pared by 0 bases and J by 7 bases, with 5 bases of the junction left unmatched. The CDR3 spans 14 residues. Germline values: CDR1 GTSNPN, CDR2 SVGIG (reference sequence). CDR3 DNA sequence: TGTGCCTGGAGTGTACCAGGGGGCAGACAGCCCCAGCATTTT. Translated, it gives CAWSVPGGRQPQHF. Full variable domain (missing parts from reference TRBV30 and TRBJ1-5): SQTIHQWPATLVQPVGSPLSLECTVEGTSNPNLYWYRQAAGRGLQLLFYSVGIGQISSEVPQNLSASRPQDRQFILSSKKLLLSDSGFYLCAWSVPGGRQPQHFGDGTRLSIL.

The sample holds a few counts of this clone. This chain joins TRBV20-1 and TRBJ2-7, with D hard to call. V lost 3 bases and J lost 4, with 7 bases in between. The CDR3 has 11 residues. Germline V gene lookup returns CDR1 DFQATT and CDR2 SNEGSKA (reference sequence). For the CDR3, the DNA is TGCAGTGCTAGCGGTAATTACGAGCAGTACTTC. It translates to CSASGNYEQYF.

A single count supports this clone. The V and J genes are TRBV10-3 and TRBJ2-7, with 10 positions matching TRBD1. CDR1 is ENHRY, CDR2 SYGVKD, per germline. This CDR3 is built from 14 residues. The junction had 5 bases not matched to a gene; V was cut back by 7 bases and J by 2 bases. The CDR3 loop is CAITRTGGTYEQYF. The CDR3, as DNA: TGTGCCATCACCCGGACAGGGGGAACCTACGAGCAGTACTTC.